This TCR beta chain was sequenced during a study of cytomegalovirus exposure and HLA in healthy donors (TCRdb year 2017). Study-level background: In an earlier analysis of approximately 640 of the donors, approximately 260 Gb of sequence data and some 100 million unique TCR beta sequences from about 179 million T cells were reported. Class I and class II HLA loci were covered by the typing at four-digit resolution. The number of donors typed differed by locus, with roughly 629-640 for A, B, C, DRB1 and DQB1, roughly 520 for DQA1, approximately 570 for DPA1, and some 470 for DPB1. Donor age, sex, ethnicity and CMV serostatus were collected together with the repertoire data. Because of strong linkage in the cohort, five DR-DQ haplotypes were treated as single units for association and clustering. The study was designed to test whether signatures of past pathogen exposure could be identified by cataloging public T cell receptors. The later analysis used no new phenotypic data to find candidate immune exposures, relying instead on TCR beta sequences and their occurrence across donors. To predict cytomegalovirus infection status, the study combined high-throughput TCR immunosequencing, statistical association of individual TCRs with disease status, and machine learning. To decide whether each TCR beta V gene segment behaved as functional or pseudogenic, an earlier analysis of some 580 of the donors relied on high-throughput TCR beta sequencing. All discovery cohort repertoires had been generated on a single sequencing platform. A later analysis re-examined previously published TCR beta repertoires from 600 to 700 donors and added high-resolution HLA genotyping to investigate patterns of TCR occurrence. A later genetic analysis used genome-wide SNP genotypes for about 60% of the 666 donors, treating that subset as a discovery cohort. The study used immunosequencing to profile the T cell repertoires of approximately 640 subjects and linked those repertoires to cytomegalovirus serostatus. Approximately 300 gigabases of sequencing data and around 80 million unique TCR sequences made up an early release that covered some 640 HLA-typed donors. Among almost 400 genotyped donors of the cohort, an average of approximately 240,000 unique TCR beta nucleotide sequences were sequenced per donor, roughly 20% of them non-productive. Along with the approximately 700-subject first cohort, a separate validation cohort of 120 different subjects was used. Among the 398 genotyped donors, around 81% belonged to the genetic ancestry cluster associated with self-reported Caucasian donors. Results the study describes overall, beyond this receptor: The cohort was sequenced for TCR beta chains only, and without alpha or paired-chain data the features that could be detected were limited. A later analysis found that most CMV-associated TCR beta chains appeared HLA-restricted, with HLA associations seemingly driven largely by CMV exposure. Linkage disequilibrium might explain the correlated functional status among segregating V segments, but an unknown experimental factor could not be ruled out. When HLA alleles, especially DR and DQ, strongly co-occurred, attributing TCR associations to individual alleles was difficult. V-gene and J-gene trimming of TCR beta chains was associated with a missense DCLRE1C variant in a later genetic analysis, and the association was replicated in an independent cohort. At a false discovery rate of 0.05, a later analysis linked fewer than 20,000 TCR beta sequences to specific HLA alleles. Because counts were too low, seventeen rarely observed V segments, including chromosome 9 orphons, were left out of the earlier analysis of about 500 of the donors. The authors suggested that the approach could potentially be extended to other disease states and immunological phenotypes. A total of 150 or so TCR beta chains were listed by the study as associated with cytomegalovirus. Across donors, most TCR sequences were observed very rarely, whereas some public TCRs were present in many individuals. Because HLA typing was unavailable for some donors at each locus, only the typed subset was used in association tests. A later genetic analysis reported fewer N-insertions in productive TCRs among donors in an Asian-associated ancestry cluster than the roughly 620-donor mean. In a later analysis, HLA-associated TCR beta chains were found to be more clonally expanded and to have lower generation probabilities than equally common non-associated chains. In a later analysis, several top co-occurrence clusters were reported to appear linked to parvovirus B19, influenza, CMV and Epstein-Barr virus. Some IMGT-functional V segments, including TRBV6-2 and TRBV6-3, could not be distinguished by the 87-base-pair reads and were therefore excluded. A cluster of highly shared sequence variants was judged likely to be a technical artifact of the sequencing pipeline. Three of the identified cytomegalovirus-associated TCR beta chains were confirmed in vitro to be specific for cytomegalovirus antigens. Sequencing depth was assumed to be roughly uniform across donors in the presence/absence analyses, though that assumption may not hold. In a later analysis, the rate of TCR association differed among HLA loci, with DRB1 alleles having the most associated TCRs and HLA-C alleles having the fewest. Immune exposure information for the cohort was limited to CMV serostatus. Cytomegalovirus status was reported to be diagnosed by the classifier with high specificity and sensitivity in both the original and validation cohorts. In an earlier analysis of some 500 of the donors, most TCR beta V segments were observed in productive rearrangements about 87% or about 30% of the time, broadly matching IMGT annotations. A further reported finding was that TCR beta sequences accurately predicted the HLA-A and HLA-B alleles for most subjects in the first cohort.

The method behind the library was the immunoSEQ multiplex PCR assay. For the multiplex PCR, a mixture combining 60 forward primers for TCR Vbeta segments and 13 reverse primers for TCR Jbeta segments was used. The CDR3 region of rearranged TCR beta genes was amplified from genomic DNA with a multiplex PCR assay. On the Illumina HiSeq System, the amplified TCR beta libraries were sequenced as 87-base-pair reads. Under the source paper's analysis protocol: Across the 640 or so repertoires, a later analysis counted roughly 77 million unique TCR beta chains, roughly 11 million of which were shared by at least two donors. Raw reads were error-corrected and collapsed into unique sequences with a nearest-neighbor algorithm that merged closely related sequences to remove PCR and sequencing errors. V, D and J gene segments were assigned by aligning CDR3 sequences to IMGT reference sequences. Each retained sequence needed at least a six-nucleotide match to both a V gene segment and a J gene segment. A rearrangement was called productive if the CDR3 had no stop codons and remained in frame with V and J, and every other rearrangement was called non-productive. CDR3 was defined according to IMGT convention as the region running from the second conserved V-encoded cysteine to the conserved J-encoded phenylalanine. The earlier analysis of about 590 of the donors excluded sequences that lacked an unambiguous match to a single V gene segment. An earlier analysis of roughly 590 of the donors called V segments functional above 56.7% productive rearrangements and segregating when the between-donor standard deviation exceeded 5%. A statistical classification framework was built for diagnosing cytomegalovirus status from the catalog of TCR beta chain sequences. In a later analysis, TCR nucleotide sequences were compared against IMGT/GENE-DB human TR gene sequences so that V and J genes could be assigned. In a later analysis, CDR3 sequences and most-parsimonious VDJ recombination scenarios were assigned using the TCRdist pipeline. In a later analysis, each TCR beta chain was defined by its CDR3 amino acid sequence together with its V-gene family, and reads without a unique V-gene family were excluded. A later analysis removed 592 highly shared, low-generation-probability nucleotide sequences to deal with suspected cross-contamination and a sequencing artifact. In a later analysis, a clonal expansion index was calculated for each public chain from normalized within-repertoire ranks of inferred template counts. A later analysis computed generation probabilities with a VDJ recombination model fitted to out-of-frame rearrangements, and checked the results against IGoR. In a later analysis, TCR-TCR, TCR-HLA and TCR-CMV co-occurrence was scored with hypergeometric tests, and a repertoire-size bias correction was applied to TCR pairs. A later analysis estimated false discovery rates by permuting HLA or CMV assignments 20 times. A later analysis grouped co-occurring TCRs with DBSCAN, adding TCRdist sequence similarity when clustering within HLA-allele-positive subsets. For co-occurrence clustering, repertoires with fewer than 30,000 or more than 120,000 public chains were excluded, along with roughly five repertoires with anomalous nucleotide sharing. TCRdb took this table from immuneACCESS and kept in-frame rearrangements with V and J called. Such tables lack part of the clones; where checked against another copy, unresolved V genes explain under half of the gap, and the rest is unexplained. The V and J calls and clone size are taken from that table; D and trimming were inferred from the DNA. The sample yields around 50,000 clones; approximately 70% were counted once. Of the sample, 5.5% to 7% falls within the top ten clones.

The germline V and J ends show losses of 8 bases and 2 bases respectively, and no gene match explains 22 bases of the junction. The CDR3 goes from the cysteine to the phenylalanine over 19 residues. CDR3 DNA only is kept here, 57 bases in frame from base 1. CDR1 and CDR2 were assigned from the germline V gene as SNHLY and FYNNEI. This clone appeared a single time. No cognate antigen has been identified for it. Base qualities were left out, and no much larger clone turns up one base away. The cohort was made up of about 610 healthy bone marrow donors. Cohort members were all nominally healthy when sampled, although unrecorded immune exposures were likely present. The donor tested CMV seronegative and was one of the 352 seronegative cohort members. Every donor gave a peripheral blood sample, and the peripheral blood mononuclear cells from that sample were used for TCR beta sequencing. Genomic DNA was extracted from the blood cell samples with the Qiagen DNeasy Blood Extraction Kit.

This receptor chain uses TRBV2 and TRBJ2-7, with TRBD1 identical over 9 junction bases. What was sequenced was PBMCs. The receptor comes from a man aged 25 to 40 in good health and CMV-seronegative. For the CDR3, the sequence is CASLLARDRVSGVTYEQYF. The bases are TGTGCCAGCTTATTGGCTCGGGACAGGGTATCAGGAGTCACCTACGAGCAGTACTTC.